This T cell receptor beta chain was found in a study of cytomegalovirus exposure and HLA in healthy donors. Only a few counts were recorded for this clone. Use of 60 Vbeta and 13 Jbeta primers characterized the PCR. Produced via immunoSEQ multiplex PCR; TCRdb's table is partial and in-frame only. There are about 130,000 clones in the sample; more than 65% occur only once, and around 3% lies in the top ten. Germline V lookup: CDR1 SGDLS, CDR2 YYNGEE. The CDR3 consists of 17 residues. Germline trimming cut 0 bases from V and 1 base from J; bases unmatched to any gene: 5. This chain uses TRBV9 with TRBJ2-3, with 10 bases identical to TRBD2. The sequenced material came from PBMCs. This TCR was recovered from a woman aged 18-29 years in good health and CMV-seropositive. The CDR3 DNA is TGTGCCAGCAGCGTAGGGAGGAGCGGGGGGGGCACAGATACGCAGTATTTT. It specifies CASSVGRSGGGTDTQYF.